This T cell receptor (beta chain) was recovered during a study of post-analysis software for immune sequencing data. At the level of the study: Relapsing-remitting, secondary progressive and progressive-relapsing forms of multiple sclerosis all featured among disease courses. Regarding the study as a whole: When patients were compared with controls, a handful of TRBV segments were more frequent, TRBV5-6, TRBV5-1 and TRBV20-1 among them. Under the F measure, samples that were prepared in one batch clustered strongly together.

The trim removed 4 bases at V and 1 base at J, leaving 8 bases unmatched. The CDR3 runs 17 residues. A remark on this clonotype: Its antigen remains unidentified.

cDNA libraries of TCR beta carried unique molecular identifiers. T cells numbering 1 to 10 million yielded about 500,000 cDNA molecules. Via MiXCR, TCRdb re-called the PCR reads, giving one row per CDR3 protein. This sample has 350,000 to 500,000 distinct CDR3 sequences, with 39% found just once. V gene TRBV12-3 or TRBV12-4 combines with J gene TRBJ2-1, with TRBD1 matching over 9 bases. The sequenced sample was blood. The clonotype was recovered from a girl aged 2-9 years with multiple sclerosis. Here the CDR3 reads CASSSGTGPGSYNEQFF. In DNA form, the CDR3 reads TGTGCCAGCAGTTCCGGGACAGGGCCGGGTTCCTACAATGAGCAGTTCTTC.